The present entry profiles one TCR beta chain with its context. With V trimmed by 4 bases and J by 7 bases, 7 bases remained unmatched. The CDR3 is 14 residues long. Germline CDR1 and CDR2: SGHRS and YFSETQ. Indicated time point: pretreatment peripheral blood. This specimen belongs to a study of PD-L1 blockade in urothelial cancer. About the research overall: In the mid-2010s therapy began: atezolizumab 1,200 mg intravenously every 3 weeks. From 0 to 3 prior chemotherapy regimens had been given to the patients.

Profiling relied on immunoSEQ multiplex PCR, and the TCRdb table lists in-frame clones only, not all of them. The repertoire has 95,000 to 100,000 clones, around 90% of them found once; the top ten carry more than 1.5%. Here the sequenced sample was PBMCs, taken around atezolizumab (anti-PD-L1) treatment. This sequence was found in a man aged 55 to 69 with urothelial cancer. The gene calls are TRBV5-1 and TRBJ2-5; 10 bases agree with TRBD1. The CDR3 bases are TGCGCCAGCAGCCCGGGGGACAGGGGCGGGACCCAGTACTTC. The encoded protein is CASSPGDRGGTQYF.